The 2 T cell receptor beta chains listed next were all sequenced from one sample in a study of blood T cell repertoires in COVID-19. Sequenced by immunoSEQ multiplex PCR; TCRdb stores in-frame clones only, minus some. Of about 100,000 clones listed, nearly 90% are singletons. The sequencing input was peripheral blood. The source of these receptors is a man aged 50-59 years with active COVID-19.

The chain combines TRBV6-5 with TRBJ2-7, with D maybe TRBD2 (5 bases). From germline, CDR1 is MNHEY and CDR2 SVGAGI. The CDR3 extends over 15 amino acids. V lost 6 bases and J lost 3, with 18 bases in between. The DNA for the CDR3 is TGTGCCAGCAGCCGTCCGCAGGACTCGATCTACGAGCAGTACTTC. Its translation is CASSRPQDSIYEQYF.

The genes are TRBV6-5 and TRBJ2-3; no clear D. Germline CDR1 reads MNHEY; CDR2 reads SVGAGI. V was clipped by 4 bases and J by 1 base, with 6 bases between them. The CDR3 sequence is 13 residues long. CDR3 in amino acids: CASSFQGTDTQYF. Written as DNA, the CDR3 is TGTGCCAGCAGTTTTCAGGGCACAGATACGCAGTATTTT.